This entry lists 24 T cell receptor beta chains sequenced from one sample in a study of T-cell reconstitution after alpha-beta-depleted transplantation in children. Preparing the TCRbeta library involved the use of unique molecular identifiers. Each CDR3 protein gets one entry after TCRdb re-called the PCR reads with MiXCR. This table holds some 290,000 distinct CDR3 sequences, approximately 23% found once. Sample: PBMCs, mostly from graft donor cells, taken 180 days after TCRalphabeta/CD19-depleted stem cell transplant. The receptors derive from a male patient younger than 18 who had a stem cell transplant for acute lymphoblastic leukemia, so the T cells may come from the graft donor.

This clonotype was seen only a few times. The rearrangement uses TRBV3-1 and TRBJ2-5; 11 nucleotides align to TRBD2. Per the germline V gene, CDR1 is LGHDT and CDR2 is YNNKEL (reference sequence). Trimming cost V 4 bases and J 3 bases; bases outside gene matches: 7. The CDR3 is made up of 16 amino acids. CDR3 DNA: TGTGCCAGCAGCCGTAAACCGACTAGCGGGGAAGAGACCCAGTACTTC. Translation: CASSRKPTSGEETQYF.

The rearrangement joins TRBV7-9 to TRBJ2-7; 8 nucleotides match TRBD2. V trimming: 6 bases; J trimming: 0 bases; junction bases outside the gene matches: 10. Per germline, CDR1 SEHNR and CDR2 FQNEAQ (reference sequence). The CDR3 runs 16 residues. Written as DNA, the CDR3 is TGTGCCAGCAGGTTTCCGATACTAGCGGACTCCTACGAGCAGTACTTC. Amino acid sequence: CASRFPILADSYEQYF.

This clonotype has more than one count but fewer than ten. The junction shows a germline mismatch at one end, possibly a read error. The rearrangement joins TRBV24-1 to TRBJ2-1; D unresolved. Germline-derived CDR1 and CDR2 are KGHDR and SFDVKD. The CDR3 length is 13 residues. CDR3 DNA sequence: TGTGCCACCAGTGCTTTGACTGTCGATGAGCAGTTCTTC. This codes for CATSALTVDEQFF.

This clonotype showed up just a few times. J is TRBJ2-3 and V is TRBV29-1, with TRBD1 as a possible D gene (5 bases). Looked up from germline, CDR1 is SQVTM and CDR2 is ANQGSEA. The CDR3 length is 12 residues. Deletions cut 6 bases from V and 3 bases from J, with 10 bases between. CDR3 in amino acids: CSVGRQTDTQYF. The CDR3 nucleotides are TGCAGCGTAGGGCGACAGACAGATACGCAGTATTTT.

Comment on this clonotype: Germline and junction disagree at one end, which may indicate a read error. This sequence joins TRBV12-3 or TRBV12-4 and TRBJ2-6, with a weak D call TRBD1 (5 bases). The CDR3 is 15 amino acids. The CDR3 loop is CASSFRHAGANVLTF. The CDR3 region has the DNA TGTGCCAGCAGTTTCCGACATGCTGGGGCCAACGTCCTTACTTTC.

The chain employs TRBV20-1 and TRBJ2-5; D uncertain. The V end was cut by 5 bases, the J end by 5 bases, with 15 bases between. This CDR3 region has 13 residues. Per the germline V gene, CDR1 is DFQATT and CDR2 is SNEGSKA (reference sequence). This CDR3 reads CSAQRPPPETQYF. The CDR3 nucleotides read TGCAGTGCTCAGAGACCCCCCCCGGAGACCCAGTACTTC.

V usage is TRBV9 and J usage is TRBJ2-7; maybe TRBD1 (5 bases). Germline assignment: CDR1 SGDLS and CDR2 YYNGEE. The CDR3 is 15 residues long. Trimming took off 0 bases at V and 2 bases at J, with 12 bases between the two ends. The DNA of the CDR3 is TGTGCCAGCAGCGTAGGGCCTGACAGCCCCTACGAGCAGTACTTC. This codes for CASSVGPDSPYEQYF.

This clonotype was picked up many times. The gene calls are TRBV12-3 or TRBV12-4 and TRBJ2-5; 7 bases match TRBD1. The CDR3 is 14 residues long. V dropped 6 bases and J dropped 8; count of bases not matched to a gene: 12. This chain's CDR3 is CASSLPQGSVTQYF. The CDR3 region has the DNA TGTGCCAGCAGCCTACCACAGGGGTCGGTAACCCAGTACTTC.

The chain has TRBV3-1 and TRBJ2-5; D is perhaps TRBD2 (6 bases). Germline values: CDR1 LGHDT, CDR2 YNNKEL (reference sequence). The CDR3 extends over 20 amino acids. V gave up 6 bases and J gave up 0 bases, with 29 bases separating them. The CDR3 loop is CASRQLWRGDPVGYQETQYF. The DNA for the CDR3 is TGTGCCAGCAGGCAACTGTGGCGGGGAGACCCTGTGGGTTACCAAGAGACCCAGTACTTC.

This sequence joins TRBV5-1 and TRBJ2-3; 8 positions match TRBD2. Germline values: CDR1 SGHRS, CDR2 YFSETQ. This CDR3 spans 15 amino acids. The trim removed 4 bases at V and 4 bases at J, leaving 8 bases unmatched. The CDR3 sequence is CASSTVPGLADTQYF. CDR3 nucleotides: TGCGCCAGCAGCACAGTCCCGGGACTAGCAGATACGCAGTATTTT.

This clonotype came up a few times. This CDR3 reads CASLYGGHNTGELFF. CDR3 sequence (DNA): TGCGCCAGCCTATATGGGGGACACAACACCGGGGAGCTGTTTTTT. This chain links TRBV5-1 with TRBJ2-2; TRBD1 is a possible D gene (6 bases). The V end was cut by 7 bases, the J end by 2 bases, with 15 bases between. This CDR3 comprises 15 residues. CDR1 is SGHRS and CDR2 is YFSETQ in the germline V gene.

This clonotype has only a few counts. The V gene is TRBV5-1, the J gene TRBJ2-5; D gene unclear. V dropped 4 bases and J dropped 5 bases, with 18 bases sitting between them. Germline V lookup: CDR1 SGHRS, CDR2 YFSETQ. CDR3 size: 15 residues. CDR3: CASSERATRLETQYF. As DNA, the CDR3 is TGCGCCAGCAGCGAGAGAGCGACCAGGTTGGAGACCCAGTACTTC.

This chain links TRBV11-2 with TRBJ2-2, with 9 bases that match TRBD2. The V gene's germline CDR1 is SGHAT and CDR2 FQNNGV. V was clipped by 7 bases and J by 0 bases; unmatched bases: 6. This CDR3 is 16 amino acids long. The DNA for the CDR3 is TGTGCCAGCACCATCGCGGGGGGGGCGAACACCGGGGAGCTGTTTTTT. It specifies CASTIAGGANTGELFF. Full variable domain (rest looked up from reference TRBV11-2 and TRBJ2-2): EAGVAQSPRYKIIEKRQSVAFWCNPISGHATLYWYQQILGQGPKLLIQFQNNGVVDDSQLPKDRFSAERLKGVDSTLKIQPAKLEDSAVYLCASTIAGGANTGELFFGEGSRLTVL.

This clonotype was seen only a few times. This chain joins TRBV7-8 and TRBJ2-1, with 13 bases that match TRBD2. Germline V gives CDR1 SGHVS, CDR2 FQNEAQ. The CDR3 loop spans 16 amino acids. With V trimmed by 8 bases and J by 9 bases, 13 bases remained unmatched. This CDR3 reads CASAPTGTSGIGEQFF. In DNA form, the CDR3 reads TGTGCCAGCGCCCCCACCGGGACTAGCGGGATCGGTGAGCAGTTCTTC.

The chain links TRBV5-6 to TRBJ1-5, with D unresolved. This CDR3 comprises 15 residues. Between the trimmed V and J ends, which lost 3 bases and 0 bases, there was a span of 10 bases. Germline V gene lookup returns CDR1 SGHDT and CDR2 YYEEEE. The CDR3 DNA sequence: TGTGCCAGCAGCTCCGAGACATATAGCAATCAGCCCCAGCATTTT. Amino acids: CASSSETYSNQPQHF. The full variable domain, completed using reference TRBV5-6 and TRBJ1-5, is DAGVTQSPTHLIKTRGQQVTLRCSPKSGHDTVSWYQQALGQGPQFIFQYYEEEERQRGNFPDRFSGHQFPNYSSELNVNALLLGDSALYLCASSSETYSNQPQHFGDGTRLSIL.

The genes are TRBV29-1 and TRBJ1-4; D not certain. V was trimmed by 0 bases and J by 8 bases, leaving 16 bases between them. Germline V gives CDR1 SQVTM, CDR2 ANQGSEA. The CDR3 is made up of 15 amino acids. The CDR3, as DNA: TGCAGCGTTGAAGATCCGGCAGACCATGGGGAAAAACTGTTTTTT. It codes for CSVEDPADHGEKLFF.

This clonotype has more than one count but fewer than ten. The chain has TRBV10-3 and TRBJ1-5; perhaps TRBD1 as D (5 bases). V lost 5 bases and J lost 10, with 18 bases in between. This CDR3 is built from 14 residues. CDR1 is ENHRY and CDR2 is SYGVKD in the germline V gene. The CDR3 is CAISRQRVVSPQHF. The CDR3 DNA sequence: TGTGCCATCAGTCGACAGCGCGTGGTGAGCCCCCAGCATTTT.

V gene TRBV10-3 combines with J gene TRBJ1-1; 9 bases are shared with TRBD1. The CDR3 loop spans 15 amino acids. J gave up 5 bases and V 3 bases, and 7 bases lay outside the gene matches. Germline V gene data show CDR1 as ENHRY and CDR2 as SYGVKD. The CDR3 nucleotides read TGTGCCATCAGTGAATTGGACAGGGGAGATACTGAAGCTTTCTTT. Encoded protein: CAISELDRGDTEAFF.

The chain carries TRBV7-9 and TRBJ2-1, with 9 bases fitting TRBD2. This CDR3 has 16 residues. Germline CDR1 is SEHNR and CDR2 is FQNEAQ (reference sequence). With V trimmed by 2 bases and J by 9 bases, 11 bases remained unmatched. CDR3 bases: TGTGCCAGCAGCTTAAGGGACTTGACTAGCGGTGGTGAGCAGTTCTTC. Protein sequence: CASSLRDLTSGGEQFF.

This clonotype was seen a handful of times. V and J are TRBV5-1 and TRBJ2-5; 7 positions match TRBD2. J gave up 4 bases and V 4 bases, and 7 bases lay outside the gene matches. The CDR3 loop spans 14 amino acids. In germline, CDR1 is SGHRS, CDR2 YFSETQ. CDR3 nucleotide sequence: TGCGCCAGCAGCCAACTAGCGCCGAGAGAGACCCAGTACTTC. The encoded protein is CASSQLAPRETQYF.

V gene TRBV18 combines with J gene TRBJ2-3, with unresolved D. The V and J ends lost 1 base and 2 bases respectively, with 13 bases between them. The CDR3 has 16 amino acids. Germline CDR1 and CDR2: KGHSH and LQKENI. The CDR3 DNA sequence: TGTGCCAGCTCACCACAGCCGGCCCTTCCCACAGATACGCAGTATTTT. Protein product: CASSPQPALPTDTQYF.

This clonotype was observed a few times. V usage is TRBV25-1 and J usage is TRBJ2-5, with TRBD1 identical over 8 bases. CDR3 length: 14 residues. With 1 base clipped from V and 9 bases from J, the junction kept 7 bases outside the gene matches. Germline CDR1 and CDR2: MGHDK and SYGVNS. CDR3 loop: CASSEWTGISSQYF. In nucleotides, the CDR3 is TGTGCCAGCAGTGAATGGACAGGGATCTCGTCCCAGTACTTC.

This clonotype was recorded a few times. The CDR3 DNA reads as TGTGCCAGCAGCCTCATAGGGACAGGGGGCGACGAGCAGTACTTC. Its translation: CASSLIGTGGDEQYF. This chain uses TRBV5-6 with TRBJ2-7; 12 bases match TRBD1. The ends lost 4 bases at V and 5 bases at J; junction bases unmatched: 7. The CDR3 extends over 15 amino acids. In germline, CDR1 is SGHDT, CDR2 YYEEEE.

This chain joins TRBV11-2 and TRBJ2-7; TRBD1 agrees at 9 bases. J was trimmed by 9 bases and V by 5 bases; bases with no gene match: 11. The germline V gene has CDR1 SGHAT and CDR2 FQNNGV. The CDR3 runs 14 residues. The CDR3 here is CASSPDRGSRRQYF. The DNA of the CDR3 is TGTGCCAGCAGCCCAGACAGGGGGTCCCGCCGGCAGTACTTC.